These 21 T cell receptor beta chains share one sample of origin, sequenced in a study of immune evolution from preneoplasia to lung adenocarcinoma. Profiling relied on immunoSEQ multiplex PCR, and the TCRdb table lists in-frame clones only, not all of them. The sample shows about 6,300 clones, roughly 76% of them seen only once. Sequencing was performed on FFPE minimally invasive lung adenocarcinoma tissue. The receptors were sampled from a person between 65 and 79 years old with lung adenocarcinoma.

J is TRBJ2-1 and V is TRBV4-2; 9 nucleotides agree with TRBD1. Losses at the gene ends were 0 bases for V and 0 bases for J; bases not matched to a gene: 0. CDR3 length: 16 amino acids. Germline assignment: CDR1 LGHNA and CDR2 YNFKEQ. In DNA, the CDR3 is TGTGCCAGCAGCCAAGAGGACAGGGGCTCCTACAATGAGCAGTTCTTC. Encoded protein: CASSQEDRGSYNEQFF.

V gene TRBV5-1 combines with J gene TRBJ2-1; 12 nucleotides align to TRBD2. The J segment lost 7 bases and the V segment lost 1 base, leaving 6 bases of the junction unmatched. Germline assignment: CDR1 SGHRS and CDR2 YFSETQ. The CDR3 is made up of 16 amino acids. The CDR3 DNA follows: TGCGCCAGCAGCTTGAGGTCTAGCGGGGGGGCGAATGAGCAGTTCTTC. Its protein is CASSLRSSGGANEQFF.

The chain carries TRBV18 and TRBJ2-7, with D maybe TRBD1 (6 bases). V dropped 4 bases and J dropped 3 bases, with 10 bases sitting between them. Germline V gene data show CDR1 as KGHSH and CDR2 as LQKENI. The CDR3 runs to 13 residues. The CDR3 region has the DNA TGTGCCAGCTCACGACAGGTCGACTACGAGCAGTACTTC. Translating it yields CASSRQVDYEQYF. Based on the CDR3 plus reference TRBV18 and TRBJ2-7, the full variable domain is NAGVMQNPRHLVRRRGQEARLRCSPMKGHSHVYWYRQLPEEGLKFMVYLQKENIIDESGMPKERFSAEFPKEGPSILRIQQVVRGDSAAYFCASSRQVDYEQYFGPGTRLTVT.

This clone has just one count. The chain links TRBV19 to TRBJ1-2; 7 bases fit TRBD1. V dropped 5 bases and J dropped 9; count of bases not matched to a gene: 12. Germline CDR1 and CDR2: LNHDA and SQIVND (reference sequence). CDR3 length: 14 residues. The CDR3 nucleotides are TGTGCCAGTAGTTCTGCCCCCGACAGGGCCAGCTACACCTTC. It codes for CASSSAPDRASYTF.

The J gene is TRBJ2-2, the V gene TRBV4-1; D is uncertain. The CDR3 has 12 residues. The V end was cut by 7 bases, the J end by 0 bases, with 3 bases between. Germline V gene lookup returns CDR1 MGHRA and CDR2 YSYEKL. CDR3 amino acids: CASKANTGELFF. The CDR3 DNA follows: TGCGCCAGCAAGGCGAACACCGGGGAGCTGTTTTTT.

On this clone itself: The same CDR3 can be traced to other DNA sequences in this sample. This chain uses TRBV5-8 with TRBJ2-3, with unresolved D. The V gene lost 0 bases and the J gene lost 0 bases, with 5 bases spanning the gap. Germline V gene data show CDR1 as SGHTS and CDR2 as YDEGEE. This CDR3 has 14 residues. The DNA of the CDR3 is TGTGCCAGCAGCTTGGACACTAGCACAGATACGCAGTATTTT. Its translation: CASSLDTSTDTQYF.

This clone was detected only once. The genes are TRBV6-5 and TRBJ1-6; TRBD1 matches 8 bases. J lost 12 bases, V lost 6 bases, and 10 bases had no gene match. The CDR3 runs 14 residues. CDR1 and CDR2 (germline): MNHEY, SVGAGI. CDR3 in amino acids: CASRPWTGMVPLHF. CDR3 DNA: TGTGCCAGCAGACCATGGACAGGGATGGTACCCCTCCACTTT.

This chain uses TRBV4-3 with TRBJ2-3; the match to TRBD2 covers 9 bases. Germline V gives CDR1 LGHNA, CDR2 YSLEER. The CDR3 is 17 residues long. J was trimmed by 4 bases and V by 1 base; bases with no gene match: 9. In nucleotides, the CDR3 is TGCGCCAGCAGCCAAGGTGGTAGCGGGAGTGGCGCAGATACGCAGTATTTT. This codes for CASSQGGSGSGADTQYF.

CDR3 in amino acids: CASSTLGLAGGRNEQFF. The CDR3, as DNA: TGTGCCAGCAGCACCCTGGGACTAGCGGGGGGGCGGAATGAGCAGTTCTTC. This chain connects TRBV7-3 to TRBJ2-1; 16 nucleotides agree with TRBD2. The germline CDR1 and CDR2 sequences are SGHTA and FQGTGA. J lost 7 bases, V lost 5 bases, and 8 bases had no gene match. The CDR3 is made up of 17 amino acids.

The gene calls are TRBV2 and TRBJ1-1, with D unresolved. The V end was cut by 6 bases, the J end by 4 bases, with 6 bases between. Germline V gives CDR1 SNHLY, CDR2 FYNNEI. CDR3 length: 11 residues. CDR3 sequence: CASRGFTEAFF. CDR3 in DNA: TGTGCCAGCAGGGGATTCACTGAAGCTTTCTTT.

This chain joins TRBV14 and TRBJ1-2; D remains unclear. Germline V gene lookup returns CDR1 SGHDN and CDR2 FVKESK. This CDR3 has 15 amino acids. Trimming cost V 0 bases and J 5 bases, with 13 bases left between them. CDR3 residues: CASSQDLSTGYGYTF. In DNA, the CDR3 is TGTGCCAGCAGCCAAGATTTATCGACGGGATATGGCTACACCTTC.

The chain has TRBV11-2 and TRBJ2-3; a weak D match, TRBD2 (5 bases). The CDR3 covers 16 residues. The ends were cut back, 5 bases at V and 6 bases at J, with 21 bases in the middle. The germline V gene has CDR1 SGHAT and CDR2 FQNNGV. CDR3 protein: CASSRSATGVGDTQYF. CDR3 DNA: TGTGCCAGCAGCCGCAGTGCAACCGGGGTAGGGGATACGCAGTATTTT.

V gene TRBV6-4 combines with J gene TRBJ2-2; D gene unclear. Between the trimmed V and J ends, which lost 4 bases and 3 bases, there was a span of 6 bases. The germline CDR1 and CDR2 sequences are MRHNA and SNTAGT. The CDR3 spans 13 residues. CDR3 in DNA: TGTGCCAGCAGTGCCGAGGACACCGGGGAGCTGTTTTTT. Translated, it gives CASSAEDTGELFF.

The chain uses TRBV29-1 and TRBJ1-1; no firm D call. Trimming removed 7 bases from V and 6 bases from J, with 12 bases in between. This CDR3 is 11 amino acids long. Germline V CDR1 and CDR2: SQVTM, ANQGSEA. CDR3 sequence reads: CSAALSAEAFF. Written as DNA, the CDR3 is TGCAGCGCTGCGTTATCCGCTGAAGCTTTCTTT.

This clone came up a few times. The V call is TRBV11-2, the J call TRBJ2-1; 7 nucleotides line up with TRBD2. CDR1 and CDR2 from the germline V gene are SGHAT and FQNNGV. The junction had 6 bases not matched to a gene; V was cut back by 3 bases and J by 7 bases. The CDR3 has 14 residues. CDR3: CASSFPGEGNEQFF. CDR3 in DNA: TGTGCCAGCAGCTTCCCGGGGGAGGGGAATGAGCAGTTCTTC.

The V call is TRBV9, the J call TRBJ2-1; possibly TRBD2 for D (6 bases). CDR1 and CDR2 (germline): SGDLS, YYNGEE. Trimming removed 0 bases at V and 2 bases at J, with 9 bases between. The CDR3 loop spans 15 amino acids. CDR3 residues: CASSVAEGPYNEQFF. The DNA for the CDR3 is TGTGCCAGCAGCGTAGCGGAGGGTCCCTACAATGAGCAGTTCTTC.

The chain is built from TRBV5-8 and TRBJ1-2, with TRBD1 as a possible D gene (6 bases). V was pared by 5 bases and J by 8 bases, with 16 bases between. CDR1 and CDR2 from the germline V gene are SGHTS and YDEGEE. The CDR3 contains 13 residues. Here the CDR3 DNA reads TGTGCCAGCAGTAATGACTACAGGGCCGGCTACACCTTC. It encodes CASSNDYRAGYTF.

This clone is judged medium-sized (0.01 to 0.1%). This sequence joins TRBV6-5 and TRBJ1-3; possibly TRBD1 for D (6 bases). CDR1 is MNHEY, CDR2 SVGAGI, per germline. V gave up 0 bases and J gave up 4 bases, with 13 bases separating them. The CDR3 contains 16 residues. In nucleotides, the CDR3 is TGTGCCAGCAGTTACTCCCTCGGGGGGGCCGGAAACACCATATATTTT. Protein sequence: CASSYSLGGAGNTIYF.

The V gene is TRBV15, the J gene TRBJ1-5, with D possibly matching TRBD1 (5 bases). Trimming took 5 bases from V and 11 from J, leaving 13 bases between them. The germline V gene has CDR1 LNHNV and CDR2 YYDKDF (reference sequence). The CDR3 is made up of 12 amino acids. The CDR3 DNA is TGTGCCACCAGCCCCCGGGGGAGGGCCCAGCATTTT. This codes for CATSPRGRAQHF. The variable domain in full, with the rest retrieved from reference TRBV15 and TRBJ1-5, is DAMVIQNPRYQVTQFGKPVTLSCSQTLNHNVMYWYQQKSSQAPKLLFHYYDKDFNNEADTPDNFQSRRPNTSFCFLDIRSPGLGDTAMYLCATSPRGRAQHFGDGTRLSIL.

The CDR3: CASSSPSSYEQYF. In DNA form, the CDR3 reads TGTGCCAGCAGTTCTCCTAGCTCCTACGAGCAGTACTTC. V is TRBV6-5 and J is TRBJ2-7; no firm D call. The CDR3 contains 13 residues. V dropped 4 bases and J dropped 0 bases, with 7 bases sitting between them. Germline values: CDR1 MNHEY, CDR2 SVGAGI.

The rearrangement uses TRBV5-4 and TRBJ2-7; D is ambiguous. V was clipped by 4 bases and J by 0 bases, with 5 bases between them. The CDR3 has 12 amino acids. Per germline, CDR1 SGHNT and CDR2 YYREEE (reference sequence). CDR3 protein: CASSDNSYEQYF. The CDR3 bases are TGTGCCAGCAGCGACAACTCCTACGAGCAGTACTTC.